This TCR beta chain was obtained from a study of T cells after yellow fever vaccination. Study context: Each low-cell-number fraction was prepared by means of SMART-Seq v4 Ultra Low Input.

CDR3 size: 16 residues. Germline V gene lookup returns CDR1 SGHAT and CDR2 FQDESV (reference sequence). J gave up 5 bases and V 3 bases, and 9 bases lay outside the gene matches. Findings of the study overall: Only a small proportion of the clonotypes turned up in both the CD4 and the CD8 compartments, likely arising from convergent recombination. Once the booster was given, most primary-vaccination clones reappeared, at about 97% for CD4 and roughly 86% for CD8.

Synthesis of TCR cDNA relied on 5'RACE template switching, which attached a universal primer site and UMIs. TCRdb re-called the 5' RACE reads with MiXCR, one entry per CDR3 protein. The sample includes 350,000 to 450,000 distinct CDR3 sequences, about 17% of them seen just once. This clonotype was seen a handful of times. Its antigen is not identified. This receptor was identified in a young man who received the YFV17D yellow fever vaccine. The sequenced sample was PBMCs, obtained before the yellow fever booster vaccination. V is TRBV11-1 and J is TRBJ2-3, with 9 bases identical to TRBD2. The CDR3 reads CASSFTDSGGGDTQYF. The CDR3 DNA reads TGTGCCAGCAGCTTTACCGATAGCGGGGGTGGAGATACGCAGTATTTT. Full variable domain (rest looked up from reference TRBV11-1 and TRBJ2-3): EAEVAQSPRYKITEKSQAVAFWCDPISGHATLYWYRQILGQGPELLVQFQDESVVDDSQLPKDRFSAERLKGVDSTLKIQPAELGDSAMYLCASSFTDSGGGDTQYFGPGTRLTVL.